This is a list of T cell receptor beta chains from one sample in a study of blood T cell repertoires in COVID-19. TCRdb's table, derived via immunoSEQ multiplex PCR, lists solely in-frame clones and lacks some. The sample records some 150,000 clones, roughly 87% being singletons. The sequencing input was peripheral blood. These receptors all stem from a woman aged 50 to 65 with acute or convalescent COVID-19. Both conserved end residues are part of each CDR3. A D gene is named only where the DNA matches it firmly. A row's size may be missing; if present it is once, few, many or a size class.

V gene,J gene,D gene,clone size,CDR3 DNA,CDR3 protein
TRBV3-1/TRBV3-2,TRBJ2-5,TRBD1,once,TGTGCCAGCAGCCCCTGGACAGGGGGCGCCCGGGAGACCCAGTACTTC,CASSPWTGGARETQYF
TRBV14,TRBJ1-5,NA,few,TGTGCCAGCAGCCAAAGCCTTTATCAGCCCCAGCATTTT,CASSQSLYQPQHF
TRBV5-8,TRBJ2-7,TRBD2,NA,TGTGCCAGCAGCAAACGGACTAGCGGGAGCCCCGAGCAGTACTTC,CASSKRTSGSPEQYF
TRBV18,TRBJ1-1,NA,NA,TGTGCCAGCTCACAATCCAGGGATCCGGATGAAGCTTTCTTT,CASSQSRDPDEAFF
TRBV10-3,TRBJ2-7,TRBD1,NA,TGTGCCATCAGGATGGACAGGGGGTCCTACGAGCAGTACTTC,CAIRMDRGSYEQYF
TRBV9,TRBJ1-4,NA,once,TGTGCCAGCAGCTCAGCCAGGACTAATGAAAAACTGTTTTTT,CASSSARTNEKLFF
TRBV6-5,TRBJ1-2,NA,NA,TGTGCCAGCAGCCGGTCCTATGGCTACACCTTC,CASSRSYGYTF
TRBV5-1,TRBJ2-7,NA,NA,TGCGCCAGCAGCTTGGGGGGGCAGTACGAGCAGTACTTC,CASSLGGQYEQYF
TRBV19,TRBJ2-2,TRBD1,NA,TGTGCCAGTACAGACAGGGGGCATGTCGGGGAGCTGTTTTTT,CASTDRGHVGELFF
TRBV11-2,TRBJ2-7,TRBD2,NA,TGTGCCAGCAGCCCCTGGGCGGGGAGGGCATCCTACGAGCAGTACTTC,CASSPWAGRASYEQYF
TRBV10-3,TRBJ2-5,NA,NA,TGTGCCATCAGTGATCCTTCTTCAGGCGGGGATAGGGAGACCCAGTACTTC,CAISDPSSGGDRETQYF
TRBV24-1,TRBJ2-3,NA,NA,TGTGCCACCAGTGACACCGGGACTAGCACAGATACGCAGTATTTT,CATSDTGTSTDTQYF
TRBV4-1,TRBJ1-2,NA,NA,TGCGCCAGCAGCCAAGGGGCGGGGGGTAACTATGGCTACACCTTC,CASSQGAGGNYGYTF
TRBV7-3,TRBJ1-1,TRBD1,NA,TGTGCCAGCAGCTTAGCAGGACAGGCTGAAGCTTTCTTT,CASSLAGQAEAFF
TRBV5-5,TRBJ2-7,NA,NA,TGTGCCAGCAGCCTCATGGCCAGGGCCTACGAGCAGTACTTC,CASSLMARAYEQYF
TRBV2,TRBJ1-2,TRBD1,NA,TGTGCCAGCAGTGGGACAGGGGGCAACTATGGCTACACCTTC,CASSGTGGNYGYTF
TRBV5-1,TRBJ2-2,TRBD2,NA,TGCGCCAGCAGCCGGGGACTAGCGGGGGCTGGCACCGGGGAGCTGTTTTTT,CASSRGLAGAGTGELFF
TRBV3-1/TRBV3-2,TRBJ2-5,NA,NA,TGTGCCAGCAGCCCTTGGACTGGAGAGACCCAGTACTTC,CASSPWTGETQYF
TRBV5-5,TRBJ2-3,NA,NA,TGTGCCAGCAGCTTGGCGGGAGCAGATACGCAGTATTTT,CASSLAGADTQYF
TRBV5-1,TRBJ1-2,NA,NA,TGCGCCAGCAGCCGGGGGGGCCAAGAGTATGGCTACACCTTC,CASSRGGQEYGYTF
TRBV11-2,TRBJ2-7,TRBD2,NA,TGTGCCAGCAGCCCGGGACTAGCGGAGGCCTACGAGCAGTACTTC,CASSPGLAEAYEQYF
TRBV6-2/TRBV6-3,TRBJ2-7,TRBD1,NA,TGTGCCAGCAGTTGGACAGGGGCCGAGCAGTACTTC,CASSWTGAEQYF
TRBV5-1,TRBJ2-3,TRBD1,NA,TGCGCCAGCAGCACGGACAGGGGGACAGATACGCAGTATTTT,CASSTDRGTDTQYF
TRBV12-3/TRBV12-4,TRBJ2-3,NA,NA,TGTGCCAGCAGTTTAACTAGCACAGATACGCAGTATTTT,CASSLTSTDTQYF
TRBV6-5,TRBJ1-2,NA,once,TGTGCCACTACAGGGAGCTATGGCTACACCTTC,CATTGSYGYTF
TRBV20-1,TRBJ2-7,NA,NA,TGCAGTGTACGGGTCTCCTACGAGCAGTACTTC,CSVRVSYEQYF
TRBV11-2,TRBJ2-5,TRBD2,NA,TGTGCCAGCAGCTTAGCCACTAGCGGGGGGGCCTTGTCGAAGACCCAGTACTTC,CASSLATSGGALSKTQYF
TRBV30,TRBJ1-5,NA,NA,TGTGCCTGGAGTGTGGGGGGAAACCAGCCCCAGCATTTT,CAWSVGGNQPQHF
TRBV7-9,TRBJ1-2,NA,once,TGTGCCAGCAGCCCACAAGGGGCAGTCTATGGCTACACCTTC,CASSPQGAVYGYTF
TRBV5-5,TRBJ1-2,NA,NA,TGTGCCAGCAGCCCGGGGGAGTATGGCTACACCTTC,CASSPGEYGYTF
TRBV7-9,TRBJ2-7,TRBD1,NA,TGTGCCAGCAGCCACCGGGACAGGGTCTACGAGCAGTACTTC,CASSHRDRVYEQYF
TRBV30,TRBJ1-2,NA,NA,TGTGCCTGGAACTTTTGGGGGGGTGGCTACACCTTC,CAWNFWGGGYTF
TRBV19,TRBJ1-1,NA,few,TGTGCCAGTAGTAGGGTGCGGACTGAAGCTTTCTTT,CASSRVRTEAFF
TRBV19,TRBJ1-5,TRBD1,NA,TGTGCCAGTAGCAGGCAGGGGGACTGGGGCAATCAGCCCCAGCATTTT,CASSRQGDWGNQPQHF
TRBV14,TRBJ1-1,TRBD1,few,TGTGCCAGCAGCCAAGATCTTATAGTCGGAACAGGGGCGAACACTGAAGCTTTCTTT,CASSQDLIVGTGANTEAFF
TRBV5-6,TRBJ1-5,NA,NA,TGTGCCAGCAGCTTGGTGGGGGGTAGCAATCAGCCCCAGCATTTT,CASSLVGGSNQPQHF
TRBV28,TRBJ2-5,NA,NA,TGTGCCAGCAGCATCGAGACCCAGTACTTC,CASSIETQYF